These T cell receptor beta chains were read from a single sample in a study of blood T cell repertoires in COVID-19. The repertoire was sequenced with immunoSEQ multiplex PCR; TCRdb's copy has only in-frame clones and lacks some. This sample yields 65,000 to 75,000 clones, of which 75% to 80% are seen a single time; roughly 16% belongs to the top ten. Sequencing was performed on peripheral blood. The source is a human donor in a cohort sampled during active COVID-19. CDR3s leave out the opening cysteine and the closing phenylalanine or tryptophan. The order of the fields is CDR3 protein, CDR3 length, J gene, V gene.

ASRAPPYGYT | 10 | TRBJ1-2 | TRBV6-5
SVVEGRPGANVLT | 13 | TRBJ2-6 | TRBV29-1
ASRRANYGYT | 10 | TRBJ1-2 | TRBV2
ASVRGTNQETQY | 12 | TRBJ2-5 | TRBV2
ASSPPGREQF | 10 | TRBJ2-1 | TRBV7-2
ASSLPSGSSYNEQF | 14 | TRBJ2-1 | TRBV4-2
ASSPGLSGGTGELF | 14 | TRBJ2-2 | TRBV19
ASGTNSGRAYEQY | 13 | TRBJ2-7 | TRBV6-5
ASSLRRTSGGYNEQF | 15 | TRBJ2-1 | TRBV5-4
ASSRDRGTEAF | 11 | TRBJ1-1 | TRBV30
ASRDSGANTEAF | 12 | TRBJ1-1 | TRBV4-2
ASSLSGPSRGNTIY | 14 | TRBJ1-3 | TRBV5-1
ASSGLMGGKNIQY | 13 | TRBJ2-4 | TRBV2
ASSPALGGGGDYEQY | 15 | TRBJ2-7 | TRBV4-3
ASSHRVAYNSPLH | 13 | TRBJ1-6 | TRBV6-2/TRBV6-3
ASSPGTSGYEQY | 12 | TRBJ2-7 | TRBV18
ASSKMGVRMRETREQF | 16 | TRBJ2-1 | TRBV21-1
AWSKGGGASARELGEAF | 17 | TRBJ1-1 | TRBV30
ATSRYRGDPINEQY | 14 | TRBJ2-7 | TRBV15
ASRFYRTTDEQY | 12 | TRBJ2-7 | TRBV2
ASSDSDEQY | 9 | TRBJ2-7 | TRBV6-5
ASSIGGGYYEQY | 12 | TRBJ2-7 | TRBV19
ASSPPVGGEQF | 11 | TRBJ2-1 | TRBV18